Included here is one TCR beta chain sequence, with context. The clone's antigen remains unknown. The observed sequence ends 3 residues before the CDR3 terminus, with the missing tail filled in from the germline J gene. This record comes from a study of T cells in women clearing cervical HPV infection (dated by TCRdb to 2017 to 2018). As for the study more broadly: Cases were 25 women with histologically confirmed HPV16-related CIN3 or worse, including a couple of invasive cancers. The roughly 27 controls were women who cleared a single incident HPV16 infection within 12 months without developing precancer or cancer. Blood from cases was drawn at the visit where the lesion was first identified, while blood from controls was drawn once the infection was no longer detected. Among cases, blood sampling occurred a median of about 160 days after lesion detection, with an interquartile range of about 90 to 230 days. HLA typing was available for only a few women, so HLA type could not be excluded as a confounder. Nested within Costa Rica's Guanacaste HPV Natural History Study, an exploratory proof-of-principle case-control study compared TCR repertoires across cervical HPV16 outcomes. Cases and controls were matched on year of sample collection and on age within five years. Cases had a median age of about 35 years and controls had a median age of about 41, with no significant differences in baseline characteristics. In the parent cohort, 9,000 to 11,000 women aged 18 or older were enrolled in Guanacaste, Costa Rica, during about 1992 to 1994 and were followed for over six years. As quality controls, five blinded duplicates were added to each group, bringing the total to approximately 60 samples made up of 50 or so participants and 10 replicates. Summary of the overall study and its limitations: TCR repertoire richness was significantly higher in CIN3+ cases than in controls across sequencing depths, while evenness did not differ. Because the number of T cells in each sample was unknown, differences in richness could reflect differing T-cell content rather than repertoire biology. Random forest classifiers combining richness and V gene abundances distinguished cases from controls with an estimated AUC of roughly 0.8. The cross-sectional design could not show whether the associations came before the infection or were a result of it, and neither effector/memory subsets nor HPV-specific T cells were isolated. Lower TRBV6-7 relative abundance was observed in cases than in controls (around 0.1% versus 0.15%; Bonferroni P = 0.0008).

Using the immunoSEQ assay, multiplex PCR amplified TCR beta CDR3 regions from an average of around 1,300 ng of genomic DNA per sample. The assay corrected primer bias using a complete synthetic TCR repertoire to establish an amplification baseline. The amplicons were sequenced on the Illumina platform. Turning to the authors' computational methods: Sequences were error-corrected by clustering with frequency ratios and a modified nearest-neighbor algorithm and were then analyzed in the immunoSEQ Analyzer with IMGT gene definitions. At each rarefaction depth, TCR richness and evenness were averaged over 20 rarefaction repeats, and samples with fewer sequences than the depth were excluded. Wilcoxon rank sum tests with FDR correction were used to compare V, D and J gene relative abundances between the groups. For the blinded duplicates, the intraclass correlation was over 95% for TCR richness and averaged roughly 75% across around 61 gene segments. TCRdb took over this immuneACCESS table, retaining in-frame rearrangements with V and J assigned. Such tables are incomplete; in checked studies, under half of the missing clones stem from an unresolved V gene, and the remainder is unexplained. V and J calls and clone size are given by that table; D and trimming were obtained from the DNA. The table of this sample itemizes under 45,000 clones. The top ten clonotypes cover 5.8% of the sample.

Every participant had a single incident cervical HPV16 infection, and women with prevalent HPV16 infections were excluded. Cervical HPV DNA was detected with MY09/MY11 PCR, and genotyping was done with dot-blot hybridization. More than 14 mL of heparinized blood were centrifuged, and the buffy coat was split into aliquots, frozen at -30 degrees C, and then kept at -80 degrees C. QIAGEN kits were used to extract genomic DNA from buffy coat specimens. The germline V gene (reference sequence) specifies LNHDA as CDR1 and SQIVND as CDR2. The CDR3 spans 13 residues, from the cysteine through the phenylalanine. The DNA covers only part of the CDR3, 30 bases in frame from base 1.

The chain joins TRBV19 to TRBJ2-3; TRBD1 agrees with 7 junctional bases. This TCR derives from a woman aged 18 to 69 with a cervical HPV16 infection that either progressed to CIN3+ or cleared (not recorded which). Sequencing was done on a sample of blood buffy coat. The CDR3 bases that were read are TGTGCCAGTAGTCTCGGACAGGAAGAGACG. Its translation is CASSLGQEET. The entire CDR3 is CASSLGQEETQYF.